Below, 20 T cell receptor beta chains from the same sample are listed, as sequenced in a study of cytomegalovirus exposure and HLA in healthy donors. 13 Jbeta primers and 60 Vbeta primers were used for the PCR. Data came from immunoSEQ multiplex PCR; TCRdb stores just in-frame clones and leaves some out. The sample has about 130,000 clones; around 68% are singletons. Sequenced input: PBMCs. These receptors all come from a man aged 40-55 years in good health and CMV-seropositive.

The V and J genes are TRBV28 and TRBJ2-6; the D gene is possibly TRBD1 (6 bases). Germline loops: CDR1 MDHEN, CDR2 SYDVKM. The CDR3 loop spans 17 amino acids. V was clipped by 6 bases and J by 0 bases, with 15 bases between them. The CDR3 sequence: CASRPLGDNSGANVLTF. In DNA form, the CDR3 reads TGTGCCAGCAGGCCCCTGGGGGACAACTCTGGGGCCAACGTCCTGACTTTC. The full variable domain, its missing parts supplied by reference TRBV28 and TRBJ2-6, is DVKVTQSSRYLVKRTGEKVFLECVQDMDHENMFWYRQDPGLGLRLIYFSYDVKMKEKGDIPEGYSVSREKKERFSLILESASTNQTSMYLCASRPLGDNSGANVLTFGAGSRLTVL.

This clone was counted a few times. The chain uses TRBV14 and TRBJ2-3, with unresolved D. The CDR3 has 12 amino acids. Germline V CDR1 and CDR2: SGHDN, FVKESK. Trimming shortened V by 1 base and J by 8 bases, and 7 bases separated the two germline ends. The CDR3 bases are TGTGCCAGCAGCCAAGTTCGGTCTACGCAGTATTTT. The encoded protein is CASSQVRSTQYF.

J is TRBJ2-3 and V is TRBV10-3; TRBD2 matches 12 bases. The CDR3 totals 16 residues. The junction had 11 bases not matched to a gene; V was cut back by 5 bases and J by 8 bases. Germline V gene lookup returns CDR1 ENHRY and CDR2 SYGVKD. The DNA for the CDR3 is TGTGCCATCAGTCGGGAGAAAGCTAGCGGGGGGGGTACGCAGTATTTT. Translation gives CAISREKASGGGTQYF.

This clone was detected a few times. Distinct nucleotide sequences in the sample also encode this CDR3. V and J are TRBV6-5 and TRBJ1-2, with D possibly matching TRBD1 (5 bases). This CDR3 contains 12 residues. V dropped 2 bases and J dropped 8 bases, with 9 bases sitting between them. Germline CDR1 is MNHEY and CDR2 is SVGAGI. The CDR3 DNA reads as TGTGCCAGCAGTTACGTCGGGGGAGGCTACACCTTC. Protein sequence: CASSYVGGGYTF.

The chain joins TRBV30 to TRBJ2-1; D might be TRBD2 (5 bases). Per germline, CDR1 GTSNPN and CDR2 SVGIG (reference sequence). V lost 2 bases to trimming and J lost 9 bases, with 8 bases between them. This CDR3 has 11 residues. The CDR3 sequence is CAWSPGVEQFF. CDR3 DNA sequence: TGTGCCTGGAGTCCCGGGGTTGAGCAGTTCTTC.

This clone showed up just once. The chain combines TRBV4-1 with TRBJ2-7; maybe TRBD1 (6 bases). The CDR3 has 13 residues. With 4 bases removed from V and 3 bases from J, the gap between germline ends came to 10 bases. Looked up from germline, CDR1 is MGHRA and CDR2 is YSYEKL. The CDR3 nucleotides read TGCGCCAGCAGCCCCCAGACAGGCTACGAGCAGTACTTC. This codes for CASSPQTGYEQYF.

DNA of the CDR3: TGTGCCAGCAGTGAAAACAACCCAGATACGCAGTATTTT. Amino acid sequence: CASSENNPDTQYF. The V gene is TRBV2, the J gene TRBJ2-3, with D unresolved. The CDR3 loop spans 13 amino acids. CDR1 and CDR2 from the germline V gene are SNHLY and FYNNEI. The V end was cut by 2 bases, the J end by 4 bases, with 7 bases between.

The chain links TRBV7-2 to TRBJ2-7; TRBD2 matches at 12 bases. Germline-derived CDR1 and CDR2 are SGHTA and FQGNSA. V lost 5 bases to trimming and J lost 6 bases; unmatched junction nucleotides: 8. The CDR3 runs to 15 residues. This CDR3 reads CASSARLAGAGEQYF. The CDR3 DNA is TGTGCCAGCAGCGCACGACTAGCGGGAGCGGGCGAGCAGTACTTC.

With respect to this clone: Different DNA sequences within this sample yield the same CDR3. The rearrangement uses TRBV6-5 and TRBJ2-3, with 8 bases that match TRBD2. This CDR3 comprises 15 residues. V lost 2 bases, J lost 2 bases, and 3 bases stayed unmatched. Germline values: CDR1 MNHEY, CDR2 SVGAGI. The CDR3 sequence: CASSYGAGDTDTQYF. CDR3 sequence (DNA): TGTGCCAGCAGTTACGGAGCGGGGGACACAGATACGCAGTATTTT.

The genes are TRBV29-1 and TRBJ1-1, with 8 bases lining up with TRBD1. Looked up from germline, CDR1 is SQVTM and CDR2 is ANQGSEA. The V segment lost 7 bases and the J segment 5 bases; nucleotides outside the gene matches: 9. The CDR3 consists of 13 residues. CDR3 region: CSGNRGEWTEAFF. The CDR3 region has the DNA TGCAGCGGAAACAGGGGGGAGTGGACTGAAGCTTTCTTT.

The chain employs TRBV2 and TRBJ2-5; 7 nucleotides match TRBD2. CDR3 length: 14 amino acids. CDR1 and CDR2 from the germline V gene are SNHLY and FYNNEI. After removal of 3 bases from V and 5 bases from J, the junction contained 6 bases not matched to a gene. CDR3 sequence: CASSEIGGFETQYF. CDR3 DNA: TGTGCCAGCAGTGAGATCGGGGGGTTTGAGACCCAGTACTTC.

The V call is TRBV5-1, the J call TRBJ2-1; D remains ambiguous. Trimming cost V 0 bases and J 0 bases, with 7 bases left between them. There are 15 residues in the CDR3. The germline CDR1 and CDR2 sequences are SGHRS and YFSETQ. The chain's CDR3 is CASSLGESSYNEQFF. The CDR3 bases are TGCGCCAGCAGCTTGGGAGAGAGCTCCTACAATGAGCAGTTCTTC. Variable domain in full (rest from reference TRBV5-1 and TRBJ2-1): KAGVTQTPRYLIKTRGQQVTLSCSPISGHRSVSWYQQTPGQGLQFLFEYFSETQRNKGNFPGRFSGRQFSNSRSEMNVSTLELGDSALYLCASSLGESSYNEQFFGPGTRLTVL.

This chain uses TRBV5-4 with TRBJ2-3; 9 bases are shared with TRBD1. Per germline, CDR1 SGHNT and CDR2 YYREEE (reference sequence). The CDR3 has 16 residues. V trimming: 4 bases; J trimming: 3 bases; junction bases outside the gene matches: 9. The CDR3 nucleotides are TGTGCCAGCAGCCACCGGACAGGGGTAGGGACAGATACGCAGTATTTT. As protein: CASSHRTGVGTDTQYF. The complete variable domain, with remaining parts taken from reference TRBV5-4 and TRBJ2-3, reads ETGVTQSPTHLIKTRGQQVTLRCSSQSGHNTVSWYQQALGQGPQFIFQYYREEENGRGNFPPRFSGLQFPNYSSELNVNALELDDSALYLCASSHRTGVGTDTQYFGPGTRLTVL.

In this sample, this clone turned up once. The chain joins TRBV2 to TRBJ2-1; 8 positions match TRBD2. This CDR3 has 13 residues. Trimming cost V 5 bases and J 6 bases; bases outside gene matches: 3. From germline, CDR1 is SNHLY and CDR2 FYNNEI. The CDR3: CASSSGLGNEQFF. The DNA of the CDR3 is TGTGCCAGCAGTTCGGGACTAGGCAATGAGCAGTTCTTC.

This clone was detected only once. The junction does not match germline at one end; this may be a read error. This chain links TRBV9 with TRBJ1-2; a weak D match, TRBD1 (5 bases). The CDR3 is made up of 9 amino acids. CDR1 is SGDLS and CDR2 is YYNGEE in the germline V gene. The CDR3 DNA is TGTGCCAGCGGTTCGAGACAGCAATTC. Its protein is CASGSRQQF.

This clone was seen only a few times. The CDR3 DNA is TGTGCCAGTAGTATGATACGCCGGTCGAACACTGAAGCTTTCTTT. It is translated as CASSMIRRSNTEAFF. This sequence joins TRBV19 and TRBJ1-1, with D uncertain. V lost 3 bases and J lost 1, with 12 bases in between. Germline CDR1 and CDR2: LNHDA and SQIVND (reference sequence). The CDR3 totals 15 residues.

This chain uses TRBV9 with TRBJ1-1; 9 nucleotides line up with TRBD1. J lost 11 bases, V lost 0 bases, and 11 bases had no gene match. The CDR3 spans 15 residues. Germline values: CDR1 SGDLS, CDR2 YYNGEE. The CDR3 sequence is CASSVGEGQGVGAFF. Here the CDR3 DNA reads TGTGCCAGCAGCGTAGGGGAGGGACAGGGAGTTGGGGCTTTCTTT.

This chain uses TRBV5-1 with TRBJ1-1; possibly TRBD1 for D (6 bases). Per the germline V gene, CDR1 is SGHRS and CDR2 is YFSETQ. This CDR3 spans 15 amino acids. V was shortened by 0 bases and J by 4 bases, with 13 bases between the two germline ends. The CDR3 is CASSLAGGRVTEAFF. The DNA of the CDR3 is TGCGCCAGCAGCTTGGCCGGGGGGCGGGTCACTGAAGCTTTCTTT.

This clone has just one count. The CDR3 region has the DNA TGTGCCAGCAGCGAGCGATCGAGGGATACGCAGTATTTT. It encodes CASSERSRDTQYF. The genes are TRBV14 and TRBJ2-3; D gene uncertain. The germline gives CDR1 SGHDN, CDR2 FVKESK. CDR3 length: 13 residues. Trimming stripped 5 bases from V and 6 bases from J, with 12 bases between. Filled out from reference TRBV14 and TRBJ2-3, the complete variable domain reads EAGVTQFPSHSVIEKGQTVTLRCDPISGHDNLYWYRRVMGKEIKFLLHFVKESKQDESGMPNNRFLAERTGGTYSTLKVQPAELEDSGVYFCASSERSRDTQYFGPGTRLTVL.

This clone was detected a few times. The chain employs TRBV6-1 and TRBJ2-5; D unclear. Germline V gene data show CDR1 as MNHNS and CDR2 as SASEGT. This CDR3 spans 14 amino acids. Trimming removed 4 bases from V and 5 bases from J, with 14 bases in between. The CDR3 nucleotides read TGTGCCAGCAGTGTCCCAGGCGCTGGGGAGACCCAGTACTTC. Translating gives CASSVPGAGETQYF.